This is a list of T cell receptor beta chains from one sample in a study of T-cell memory formation after mild COVID-19. One entry per CDR3 protein results from TCRdb running MiXCR on the 5' RACE reads. The sample includes more than 350,000 distinct CDR3 sequences, 20% to 25% of them seen just once. Input material: PBMCs or a T cell subset sorted from them (not recorded which). Receptors were obtained from an adult woman who had mild COVID-19 (a few samples of this study predate the infection). Cell type and time point are not known. Both conserved end residues are part of each CDR3. D genes are given only for firm matches. The size of a clone is reported for some rows only, either as once, few or many, or as a class for expanded clones.

TRBD1	TRBJ1-2	-	TRBV10-3	CATRGTPAQGYTF	TGTGCCACCAGGGGGACACCGGCGCAGGGCTACACCTTC
TRBD2	TRBJ2-3	-	TRBV7-3	CASSMGLGRADTQYF	TGTGCCAGCAGCATGGGACTAGGAAGAGCAGATACGCAGTATTTT
-	TRBJ1-1	once	TRBV7-9	CASSIGFGGANTEAFF	TGTGCCAGCAGCATTGGGTTTGGGGGCGCGAACACTGAAGCTTTCTTT
-	TRBJ1-2	-	TRBV10-3	CAIRNTGMMGYGYTF	TGTGCCATCAGGAATACAGGGATGATGGGCTATGGCTACACCTTC
TRBD1	TRBJ2-1	-	TRBV4-2	CASRDSWYEQFF	TGTGCCAGCCGGGACAGTTGGTATGAGCAGTTCTTC
TRBD1	TRBJ2-4	-	TRBV24-1	CATSAGTDRRNIQYF	TGTGCCACCAGTGCCGGGACAGATCGAAGAAACATTCAGTACTTC
TRBD1	TRBJ1-5	many	TRBV20-1	CSARGSGEQGVATVQPQHF	TGCAGTGCTAGAGGGAGTGGGGAACAGGGGGTGGCCACTGTTCAGCCCCAGCATTTT
TRBD1	TRBJ1-1	few	TRBV10-3	CAISEPGQGNTEAFF	TGTGCCATCAGTGAACCGGGACAGGGGAACACTGAAGCTTTCTTT
-	TRBJ2-3	few	TRBV29-1	CSTGGGIRTDTQYF	TGCAGCACCGGAGGGGGCATACGCACAGATACGCAGTATTTT
-	TRBJ1-1	few	TRBV7-2	CASSSRRYREAFF	TGTGCCAGCAGCTCGCGAAGATACAGAGAAGCTTTCTTT
-	TRBJ2-7	-	TRBV5-8	CASSLGPSGYEQYF	TGTGCCAGCAGCTTGGGTCCATCGGGCTACGAGCAGTACTTC
-	TRBJ2-7	few	TRBV29-1	CSVEEDGRASYEQYF	TGCAGCGTTGAAGAAGACGGGAGAGCCTCCTACGAGCAGTACTTC
TRBD1	TRBJ2-1	few	TRBV5-1	CASSRMGQASNEQFF	TGCGCCAGCAGCCGCATGGGACAGGCTTCCAATGAGCAGTTCTTC
-	TRBJ2-1	-	TRBV6-5	CASNLGGSSYNEQFF	TGTGCCAGCAATTTAGGGGGGTCCTCCTACAATGAGCAGTTCTTC
-	TRBJ2-3	-	TRBV7-3	CASSLRGAGRPGGSTDTQYF	TGTGCCAGCAGCTTAAGGGGGGCAGGACGCCCGGGTGGGAGCACAGATACGCAGTATTTT
TRBD1	TRBJ2-5	-	TRBV5-1	CASSWKGQQETQYF	TGCGCCAGCAGCTGGAAGGGACAGCAAGAGACCCAGTACTTC
TRBD2	TRBJ2-1	-	TRBV7-9	CASSFVAGVHEQFF	TGTGCCAGCAGCTTTGTAGCGGGGGTCCATGAGCAGTTCTTC
-	TRBJ2-7	-	TRBV7-8	CASSPADYEQYF	TGTGCCAGCAGCCCCGCCGACTACGAGCAGTACTTC
TRBD2	TRBJ2-1	-	TRBV27	CASSLGTSGREYNEQFF	TGTGCCAGCAGTTTAGGGACTAGCGGGAGAGAGTACAATGAGCAGTTCTTC
TRBD2	TRBJ2-3	-	TRBV24-1	CATSDPGLAGGPPMADTQYF	TGTGCCACCAGTGACCCGGGACTAGCGGGAGGGCCCCCTATGGCTGATACGCAGTATTTT
TRBD2	TRBJ2-5	few	TRBV29-1	CSVTSSGIRQETQYF	TGCAGCGTGACCTCTAGCGGGATTAGACAAGAGACCCAGTACTTC
-	TRBJ2-6	-	TRBV28	CASSTARPGTGANVLTF	TGTGCAAGCAGTACCGCGCGGCCGGGCACTGGGGCCAACGTCCTGACTTTC
-	TRBJ1-2	few	TRBV30	CAWSVLVGATGYTF	TGTGCCTGGAGTGTACTAGTGGGGGCGACGGGCTACACCTTC
TRBD2	TRBJ2-7	-	TRBV5-1	CASRFLAGGAYEQYF	TGCGCCAGCAGATTTCTAGCGGGGGGGGCCTACGAGCAGTACTTC
-	TRBJ1-6	once	TRBV27	CASSLSGWESPLHF	TGTGCCAGCAGTTTAAGTGGATGGGAGTCACCCCTCCACTTT
TRBD1	TRBJ2-7	many	TRBV5-1	CASSKTGPVDEQYF	TGCGCCAGCAGCAAGACAGGGCCCGTTGACGAGCAGTACTTC
-	TRBJ1-5	few	TRBV4-2	CASSQDGQGNQPQHF	TGTGCCAGCAGCCAAGATGGGCAGGGGAATCAGCCCCAGCATTTT
-	TRBJ1-1	many	TRBV5-1	CASSLGRQNTEAFF	TGCGCCAGCAGCTTGGGACGACAGAACACTGAAGCTTTCTTT
TRBD2	TRBJ2-7	few	TRBV7-6	CASSLSPSTGWLAGTYEQYF	TGTGCCAGCAGCTTATCACCCTCGACAGGGTGGCTAGCGGGAACGTACGAGCAGTACTTC
TRBD2	TRBJ2-1	-	TRBV18	CASSPSLISGGAENEQFF	TGTGCCAGCTCACCAAGTCTAATTAGCGGGGGTGCAGAGAATGAGCAGTTCTTC
TRBD1	TRBJ2-3	-	TRBV4-1	CASSQDPGQGPDTQYF	TGCGCCAGCAGCCAAGATCCGGGACAGGGCCCAGATACGCAGTATTTT
-	TRBJ2-5	few	TRBV18	CASSPRKGAGETQYF	TGTGCCAGCTCACCACGCAAGGGAGCGGGCGAGACCCAGTACTTC
TRBD1	TRBJ2-7	-	TRBV9	CASSVGSGQGINEQYF	TGTGCCAGCAGCGTAGGATCGGGACAGGGTATCAACGAGCAGTACTTC
TRBD1	TRBJ1-1	-	TRBV5-1	CASSLGDRDTEAFF	TGCGCCAGCAGCTTGGGTGACAGGGACACTGAAGCTTTCTTT
TRBD1	TRBJ1-4	-	TRBV5-1	CASRYQGATTNEKLFF	TGCGCCAGCAGGTACCAGGGGGCGACAACTAATGAAAAACTGTTTTTT
-	TRBJ1-1	few	TRBV4-1	CASRPDRMNTEAFF	TGCGCCAGCAGGCCCGACAGGATGAACACTGAAGCTTTCTTT
-	TRBJ1-1	few	TRBV12-3/TRBV12-4	CASSQGTVEAFF	TGTGCCAGCAGCCAAGGGACCGTCGAAGCTTTCTTT
-	TRBJ1-3	-	TRBV7-9	CASSLASDGSSGNTIYF	TGTGCCAGCAGCTTAGCCTCGGACGGTAGCTCTGGAAACACCATATATTTT
TRBD2	TRBJ2-1	-	TRBV20-1	CSAGRTSEQFF	TGCAGTGCTGGAAGGACTAGTGAGCAGTTCTTC
TRBD1	TRBJ1-2	few	TRBV5-1	CASSTGQYIGYTF	TGCGCCAGCAGCACGGGACAGTATATTGGCTACACCTTC
-	TRBJ2-7	few	TRBV20-1	CSARSSGTLFDEQYF	TGCAGTGCGCGTTCCTCCGGGACACTCTTCGACGAGCAGTACTTC
-	TRBJ1-2	few	TRBV25-1	CASSGQVQTYGYTF	TGTGCCAGCAGTGGCCAGGTACAGACCTATGGCTACACCTTC
TRBD1	TRBJ1-6	-	TRBV7-9	CASSLQGADSPLHF	TGTGCCAGCAGCTTACAGGGGGCTGATTCACCCCTCCACTTT
-	TRBJ1-1	-	TRBV5-6	CASSGRGMYLVGTEAFF	TGTGCCAGCAGCGGCCGAGGGATGTACTTGGTGGGCACTGAAGCTTTCTTT
-	TRBJ1-1	-	TRBV7-9	CASSLRTPEAFF	TGTGCCAGCAGCTTACGGACACCCGAAGCTTTCTTT